This TCR beta chain is drawn from a study of OX40 agonist ivuxolimab in advanced cancers. The wider study: With a range of roughly 20 to 80, age averaged approximately 60 years, and 65% to 90% were male.

Autoimmune disease history or systemic immunosuppression barred patients. Germline-derived CDR1 and CDR2 are LNHDA and SQIVND (reference sequence). CDR3 length equals 17 residues. The V and J ends lost 5 bases and 0 bases respectively, with 17 bases between them. Notes on the study in general: CD4+ T cells averaged fewer expanded clones than CD8+ T cells. There was clonal expansion of CD4+ and CD8+ blood T cells by week 6 at 0.1 to 3.0 mg/kg.

The assay was immunoSEQ multiplex PCR, and TCRdb's table has in-frame clones only and misses some. The sample records about 79,000 clones, more than 85% being singletons. With regard to this clone: Its antigen is not known.

The sequences come from CD4+ or CD8+ T cells sorted from blood, collected in a trial of the OX40 agonist ivuxolimab. V and J are TRBV19 and TRBJ1-3, with D unclear. This sequence was found in an adult with an advanced solid tumor such as melanoma, head and neck, liver or kidney cancer. This chain's CDR3 is CASSAALIRSSGNTIYF. The CDR3 nucleotides read TGTGCCAGTAGTGCGGCTCTAATCAGAAGCTCTGGAAACACCATATATTTT. The complete variable domain, with remaining parts taken from reference TRBV19 and TRBJ1-3, reads DGGITQSPKYLFRKEGQNVTLSCEQNLNHDAMYWYRQDPGQGLRLIYYSQIVNDFQKGDIAEGYSVSREKKESFPLTVTSAQKNPTAFYLCASSAALIRSSGNTIYFGEGSWLTVV.